These T cell receptor beta chains were read from a single sample in a study of T-cell reconstitution after alpha-beta-depleted transplantation in children. TCRdb reprocessed the PCR reads via MiXCR and lists one record per CDR3 protein. The data contain 180,000 or so distinct CDR3 sequences, 5% to 6.5% of them singletons. Specimen: PBMCs, collected before TCRalphabeta/CD19-depleted stem cell transplant. The receptors were gathered from a girl less than two years old with combined immunodeficiency, due to receive a stem cell transplant. Both conserved end residues are part of each CDR3. D genes are given only for firm matches. Clone size is stated in some rows and not others, as once, few, many or a class when expanded.

TRBJ2-1 - - 16 TRBV24-1 CATSDLEPSSYNEQFF TGTGCCACCAGTGATTTAGAGCCAAGCTCCTACAATGAGCAGTTCTTC
TRBJ2-7 - - 12 TRBV24-1 CATSDPSYEQYF TGTGCCACCAGTGACCCATCTTACGAGCAGTACTTC
TRBJ2-7 - - 11 TRBV30 CAWSGFSEQYF TGTGCCTGGTCAGGGTTTTCCGAGCAGTACTTC
TRBJ2-2 - many 13 TRBV20-1 CSAYVLKTGELFF TGCAGTGCTTATGTGCTGAAAACCGGGGAGCTGTTTTTT
TRBJ2-3 - many 13 TRBV24-1 CATSDLMGDTQYF TGTGCCACCAGTGATTTGATGGGAGATACGCAGTATTTT
TRBJ1-5 - many 14 TRBV20-1 CSALERGKGQPQHF TGCAGTGCTCTAGAGAGGGGTAAAGGCCAGCCCCAGCATTTT
TRBJ1-5 TRBD1 few 14 TRBV20-1 CSARDRQGGQPQHF TGCAGTGCTAGAGACAGACAGGGAGGCCAGCCCCAGCATTTT
TRBJ2-1 - many 13 TRBV27 CASRQVPFNEQFF TGTGCCAGCAGACAGGTGCCATTCAATGAGCAGTTCTTC
TRBJ2-5 - many 13 TRBV20-1 CSARSQGYRDQYF TGCAGTGCTAGATCCCAAGGGTACAGGGACCAGTACTTC
TRBJ2-1 - many 14 TRBV27 CASSPASHYNEQFF TGTGCCAGCAGTCCAGCCTCCCACTACAATGAGCAGTTCTTC
TRBJ2-7 TRBD2 few 14 TRBV9 CASSDTAGGIEQYF TGTGCCAGCAGCGATACAGCGGGAGGGATAGAGCAGTACTTC
TRBJ1-5 - - 19 TRBV18 CASSPQMVGTGSDNQPQHF TGTGCCAGCTCACCACAAATGGTGGGCACGGGGTCCGACAATCAGCCCCAGCATTTT
TRBJ2-7 - many 14 TRBV4-2 CASSQGDRAYEQYF TGTGCCAGCAGCCAAGGAGACCGTGCCTACGAGCAGTACTTC
TRBJ2-1 - many 19 TRBV4-1 CASSHQQTRGLAYDNEQFF TGCGCCAGCAGCCACCAACAGACTAGAGGGTTGGCATATGACAATGAGCAGTTCTTC
TRBJ1-3 TRBD1 many 16 TRBV10-3 CAISEAGTGTGNTIYF TGTGCCATCAGTGAAGCCGGGACAGGGACTGGAAACACCATATATTTT
TRBJ1-1 - many 11 TRBV28 CASSFRTEAFF TGTGCCAGCAGTTTTCGGACTGAAGCTTTCTTT
TRBJ2-7 - many 13 TRBV7-2 CASSLGVFYEQYF TGTGCCAGCAGCTTAGGTGTTTTTTACGAGCAGTACTTC
TRBJ2-7 - - 16 TRBV12-3/TRBV12-4 CAICLVRGRKFNEQYF TGTGCCATCTGTTTAGTTAGAGGGAGAAAATTCAACGAGCAGTACTTC
TRBJ1-2 TRBD1 many 17 TRBV29-1 CSVEDHVGTGQPGGYTF TGCAGCGTTGAAGATCATGTGGGGACGGGACAGCCAGGGGGCTACACCTTC
TRBJ2-3 TRBD2 - 16 TRBV4-2 CASSQDETSGTDTQYF TGTGCCAGCAGCCAAGATGAGACTAGCGGCACAGATACGCAGTATTTT
TRBJ2-5 - few 13 TRBV20-1 CSASFLAQETQYF TGCAGTGCTAGTTTTCTAGCGCAAGAGACCCAGTACTTC
TRBJ2-7 - many 14 TRBV20-1 CSARDVRREYEQYF TGCAGTGCTAGAGATGTCAGGAGAGAGTACGAGCAGTACTTC
TRBJ1-1 - many 11 TRBV20-1 CRSSVNTEAFF TGCAGGTCGTCGGTGAACACTGAAGCTTTCTTT
TRBJ2-7 TRBD1 many 15 TRBV13 CASSPDRGMTYEQYF TGTGCCAGCAGCCCCGACAGGGGGATGACCTACGAGCAGTACTTC
TRBJ1-1 - many 13 TRBV6-2/TRBV6-3 CASSYHFTSEAFF TGTGCCAGCAGTTACCACTTTACATCTGAAGCTTTCTTT
TRBJ2-1 TRBD2 many 15 TRBV6-1 CASSPGLGWGNEQFF TGTGCCAGCAGCCCCGGACTAGGGTGGGGGAATGAGCAGTTCTTC
TRBJ2-1 - many 15 TRBV20-1 CSGLDRESLYNEQFF TGCAGTGGACTGGATCGGGAGAGTCTGTACAATGAGCAGTTCTTC
TRBJ1-1 TRBD1 many 15 TRBV29-1 CSVDGTGDTNTEAFF TGCAGCGTTGACGGGACAGGGGACACTAACACTGAAGCTTTCTTT
TRBJ1-4 - many 14 TRBV12-3/TRBV12-4 CASSLRQVDEKLFF TGTGCCAGCAGTTTAAGACAGGTGGATGAAAAACTGTTTTTT